This T cell receptor beta chain was captured in a study of shared clonotypes between healthy human individuals. The repertoire was sequenced with immunoSEQ multiplex PCR; TCRdb's copy has only in-frame clones and lacks some. The repertoire holds about 690,000 clones, with less than 95% as singletons. The receptor was derived from a young man in good health. Some clones in this sample may be carry-over from other donors' samples. The material sequenced was memory CD8+ T cells from PBMCs. The subset was: CD45RO+ cells pooled with CCR7-negative TemRA cells.

This CDR3 is CASSKGLLGYDEQFF. Here the CDR3 DNA reads TGTGCCAGCAGCAAGGGACTCCTCGGTTACGATGAGCAGTTCTTC. This sequence joins TRBV9 and TRBJ2-1, with D possibly being TRBD2 (6 bases). The CDR3 totals 15 residues. Germline V gene data show CDR1 as SGDLS and CDR2 as YYNGEE. V lost 4 bases to trimming and J lost 8 bases, with 19 bases between them.